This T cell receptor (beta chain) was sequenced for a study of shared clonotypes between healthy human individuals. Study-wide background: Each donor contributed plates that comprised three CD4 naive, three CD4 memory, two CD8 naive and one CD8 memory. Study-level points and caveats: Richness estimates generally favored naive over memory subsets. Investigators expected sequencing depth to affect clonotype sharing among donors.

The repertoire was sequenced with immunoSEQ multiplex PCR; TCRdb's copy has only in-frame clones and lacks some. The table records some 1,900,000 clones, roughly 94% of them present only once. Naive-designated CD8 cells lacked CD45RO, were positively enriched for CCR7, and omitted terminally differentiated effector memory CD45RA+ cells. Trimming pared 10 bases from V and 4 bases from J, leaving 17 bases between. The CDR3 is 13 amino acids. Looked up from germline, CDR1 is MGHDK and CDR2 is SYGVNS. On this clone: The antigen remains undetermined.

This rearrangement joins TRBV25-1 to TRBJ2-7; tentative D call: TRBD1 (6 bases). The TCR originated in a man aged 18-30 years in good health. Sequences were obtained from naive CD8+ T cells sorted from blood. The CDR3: CATSTGSGYEQYF. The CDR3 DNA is TGTGCCACCTCTACAGGGTCCGGGTACGAGCAGTACTTC.